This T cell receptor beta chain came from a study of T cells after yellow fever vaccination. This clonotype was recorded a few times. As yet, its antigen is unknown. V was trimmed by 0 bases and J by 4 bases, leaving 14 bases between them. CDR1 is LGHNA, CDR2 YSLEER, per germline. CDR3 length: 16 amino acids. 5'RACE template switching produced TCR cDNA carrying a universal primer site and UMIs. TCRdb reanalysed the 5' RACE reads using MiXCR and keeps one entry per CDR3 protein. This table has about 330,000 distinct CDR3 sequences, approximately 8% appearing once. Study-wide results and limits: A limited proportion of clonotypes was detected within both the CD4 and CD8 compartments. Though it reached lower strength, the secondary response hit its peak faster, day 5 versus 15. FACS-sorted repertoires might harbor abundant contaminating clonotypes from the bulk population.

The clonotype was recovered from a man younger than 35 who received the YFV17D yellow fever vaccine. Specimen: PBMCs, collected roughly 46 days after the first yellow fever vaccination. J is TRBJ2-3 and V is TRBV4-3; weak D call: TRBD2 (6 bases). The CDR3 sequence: CASSQDAGPSPDTQYF. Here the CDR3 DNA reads TGCGCCAGCAGCCAAGATGCGGGGCCGTCGCCAGATACGCAGTATTTT.